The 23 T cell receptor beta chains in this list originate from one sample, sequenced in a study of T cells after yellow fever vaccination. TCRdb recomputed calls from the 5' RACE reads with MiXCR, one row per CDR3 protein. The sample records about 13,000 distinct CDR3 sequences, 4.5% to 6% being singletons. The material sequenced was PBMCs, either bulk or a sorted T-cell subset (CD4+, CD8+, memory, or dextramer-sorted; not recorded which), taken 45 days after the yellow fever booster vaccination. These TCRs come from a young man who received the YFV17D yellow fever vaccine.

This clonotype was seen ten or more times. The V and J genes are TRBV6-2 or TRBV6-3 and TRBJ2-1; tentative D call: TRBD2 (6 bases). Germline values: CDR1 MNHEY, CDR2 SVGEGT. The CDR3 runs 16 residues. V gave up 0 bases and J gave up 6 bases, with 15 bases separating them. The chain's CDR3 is CASSYSGSGIPNEQFF. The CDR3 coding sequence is TGTGCCAGCAGTTACTCAGGTAGCGGTATCCCCAATGAGCAGTTCTTC.

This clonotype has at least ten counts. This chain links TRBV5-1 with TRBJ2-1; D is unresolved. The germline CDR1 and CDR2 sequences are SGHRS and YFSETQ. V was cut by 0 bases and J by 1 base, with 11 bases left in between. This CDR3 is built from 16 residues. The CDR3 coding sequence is TGCGCCAGCAGCTTGGTTGTGCGGCAGTCCTACAATGAGCAGTTCTTC. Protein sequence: CASSLVVRQSYNEQFF.

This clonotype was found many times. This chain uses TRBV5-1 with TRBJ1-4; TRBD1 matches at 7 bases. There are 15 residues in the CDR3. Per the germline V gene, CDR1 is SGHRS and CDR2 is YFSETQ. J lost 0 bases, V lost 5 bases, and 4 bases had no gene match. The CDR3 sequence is CASRGTAATNEKLFF. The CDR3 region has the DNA TGCGCCAGCAGGGGGACAGCTGCAACTAATGAAAAACTGTTTTTT.

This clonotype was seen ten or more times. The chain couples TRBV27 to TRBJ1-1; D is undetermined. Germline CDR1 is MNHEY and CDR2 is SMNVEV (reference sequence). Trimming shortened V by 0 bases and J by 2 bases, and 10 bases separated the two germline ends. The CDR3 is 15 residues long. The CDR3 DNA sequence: TGTGCCAGCAGTTTATCGAACTCCAGAAACACTGAAGCTTTCTTT. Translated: CASSLSNSRNTEAFF.

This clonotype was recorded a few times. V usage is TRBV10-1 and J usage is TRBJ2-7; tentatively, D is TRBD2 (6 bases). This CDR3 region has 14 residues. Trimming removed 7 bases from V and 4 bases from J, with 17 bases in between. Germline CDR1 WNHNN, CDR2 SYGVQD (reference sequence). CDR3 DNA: TGCGCCAGCACCGATTGGGGGAGGTTGTACGAGCAGTACTTC. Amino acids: CASTDWGRLYEQYF.

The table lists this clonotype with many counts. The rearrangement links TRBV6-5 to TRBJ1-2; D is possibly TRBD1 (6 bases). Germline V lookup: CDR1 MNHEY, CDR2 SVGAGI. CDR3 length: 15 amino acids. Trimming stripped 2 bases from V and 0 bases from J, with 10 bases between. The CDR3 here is CASSYQQGANYGYTF. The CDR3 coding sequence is TGTGCCAGCAGTTACCAACAGGGAGCTAACTATGGCTACACCTTC.

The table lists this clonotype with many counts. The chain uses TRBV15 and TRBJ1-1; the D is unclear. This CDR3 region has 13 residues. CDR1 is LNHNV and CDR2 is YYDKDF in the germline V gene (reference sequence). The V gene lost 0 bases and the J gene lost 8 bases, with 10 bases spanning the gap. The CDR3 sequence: CATSREFPEEAFF. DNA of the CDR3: TGTGCCACCAGCAGAGAGTTCCCAGAGGAAGCTTTCTTT.

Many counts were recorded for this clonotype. DNA of the CDR3: TGTGCCAGCAGCTCTCGACAGGAATTAGATACGCAGTATTTT. This codes for CASSSRQELDTQYF. The chain joins TRBV5-4 to TRBJ2-3; TRBD1 might be the D (6 bases). CDR3 size: 14 residues. Germline CDR1 SGHNT, CDR2 YYREEE (reference sequence). Trimming cost V 3 bases and J 5 bases, with 13 bases left between them.

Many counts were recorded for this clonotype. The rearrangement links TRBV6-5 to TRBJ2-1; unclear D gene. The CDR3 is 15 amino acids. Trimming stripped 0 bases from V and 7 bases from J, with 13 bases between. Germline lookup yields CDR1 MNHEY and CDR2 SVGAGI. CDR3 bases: TGTGCCAGCAGTTACTCATCCAGGACCAGGAATGAGCAGTTCTTC. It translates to CASSYSSRTRNEQFF.

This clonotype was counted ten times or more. This CDR3 reads CASSPGLAGLNSYEQYF. The CDR3, as DNA: TGTGCCAGCAGCCCAGGACTAGCGGGGTTAAATTCCTACGAGCAGTACTTC. The rearrangement uses TRBV5-4 and TRBJ2-7, with 12 positions matching TRBD2. The V segment lost 4 bases and the J segment 1 base; nucleotides outside the gene matches: 9. The CDR3 is 17 amino acids. The germline gives CDR1 SGHNT, CDR2 YYREEE (reference sequence).

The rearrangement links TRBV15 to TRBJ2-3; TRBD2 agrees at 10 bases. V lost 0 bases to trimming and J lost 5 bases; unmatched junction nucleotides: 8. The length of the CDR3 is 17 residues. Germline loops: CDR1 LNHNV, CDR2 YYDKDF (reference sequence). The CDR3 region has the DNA TGTGCCACCAGCAGAGATACTAGCGGGATAGTCAGAGATACGCAGTATTTT. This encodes CATSRDTSGIVRDTQYF.

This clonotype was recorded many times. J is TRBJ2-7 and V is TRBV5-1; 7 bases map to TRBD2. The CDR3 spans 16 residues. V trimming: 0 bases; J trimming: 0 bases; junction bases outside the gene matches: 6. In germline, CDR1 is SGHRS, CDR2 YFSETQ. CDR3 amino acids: CASSLAPSGSSYEQYF. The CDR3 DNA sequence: TGCGCCAGCAGCTTGGCTCCTAGCGGTAGCTCCTACGAGCAGTACTTC.

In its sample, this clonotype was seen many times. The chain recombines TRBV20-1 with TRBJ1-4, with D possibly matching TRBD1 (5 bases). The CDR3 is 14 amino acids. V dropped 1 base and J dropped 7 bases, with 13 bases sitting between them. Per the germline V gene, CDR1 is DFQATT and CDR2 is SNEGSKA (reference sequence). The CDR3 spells CSARASWQGEKLFF. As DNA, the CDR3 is TGCAGTGCTAGAGCGTCCTGGCAGGGTGAAAAACTGTTTTTT.

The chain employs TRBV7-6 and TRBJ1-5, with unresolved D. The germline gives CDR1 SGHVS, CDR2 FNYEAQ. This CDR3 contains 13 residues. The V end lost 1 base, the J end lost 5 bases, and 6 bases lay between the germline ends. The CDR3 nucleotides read TGTGCCAGCAGCTTAGTGCGCGATCAGCCCCAGCATTTT. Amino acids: CASSLVRDQPQHF.

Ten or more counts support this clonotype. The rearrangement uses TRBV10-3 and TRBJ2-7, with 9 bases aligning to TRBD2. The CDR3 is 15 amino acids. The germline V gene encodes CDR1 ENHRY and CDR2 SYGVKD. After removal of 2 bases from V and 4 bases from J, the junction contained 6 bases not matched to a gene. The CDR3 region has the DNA TGTGCCATCAGTGAGCCGGGACTAGCTGAGTACGAGCAGTACTTC. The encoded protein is CAISEPGLAEYEQYF.

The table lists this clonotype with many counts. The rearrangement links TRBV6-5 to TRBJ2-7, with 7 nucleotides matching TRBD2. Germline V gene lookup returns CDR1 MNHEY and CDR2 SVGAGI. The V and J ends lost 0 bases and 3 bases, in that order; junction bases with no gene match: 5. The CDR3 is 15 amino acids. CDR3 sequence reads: CASSYSLAENYEQYF. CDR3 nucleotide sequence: TGTGCCAGCAGTTACTCCCTAGCGGAGAACTACGAGCAGTACTTC.

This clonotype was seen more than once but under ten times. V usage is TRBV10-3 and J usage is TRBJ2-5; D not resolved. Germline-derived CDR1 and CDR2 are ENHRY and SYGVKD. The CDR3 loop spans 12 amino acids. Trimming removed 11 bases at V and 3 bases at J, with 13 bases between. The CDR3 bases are TGTGCCGTCGCGCAGGAAAAAGAGACCCAGTACTTC. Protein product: CAVAQEKETQYF.

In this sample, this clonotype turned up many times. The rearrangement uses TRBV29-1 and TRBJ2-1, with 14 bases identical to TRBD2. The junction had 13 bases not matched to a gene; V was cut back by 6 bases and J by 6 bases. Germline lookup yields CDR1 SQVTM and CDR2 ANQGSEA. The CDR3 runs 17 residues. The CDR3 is CSVVTSGRVLGTNEQFF. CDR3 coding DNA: TGCAGCGTAGTGACTAGCGGGAGGGTCCTGGGAACCAATGAGCAGTTCTTC.

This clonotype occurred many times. The CDR3 region is CASIKRAGEGETQYF. The CDR3, as DNA: TGTGCCAGCATCAAGAGAGCGGGAGAGGGAGAGACCCAGTACTTC. The chain recombines TRBV13 with TRBJ2-5; 8 bases match TRBD2. The CDR3 runs to 15 residues. Germline CDR1 is PRHDT and CDR2 is FYEKMQ (reference sequence). V lost 7 bases and J lost 4; bases outside the gene matches: 11.

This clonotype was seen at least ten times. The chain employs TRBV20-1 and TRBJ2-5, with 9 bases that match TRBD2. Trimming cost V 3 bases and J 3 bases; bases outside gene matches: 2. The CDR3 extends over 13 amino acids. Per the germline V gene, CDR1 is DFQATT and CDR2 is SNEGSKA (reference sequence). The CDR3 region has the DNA TGCAGTGCTAGGGGACTAGCAAAAGAGACCCAGTACTTC. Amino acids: CSARGLAKETQYF.

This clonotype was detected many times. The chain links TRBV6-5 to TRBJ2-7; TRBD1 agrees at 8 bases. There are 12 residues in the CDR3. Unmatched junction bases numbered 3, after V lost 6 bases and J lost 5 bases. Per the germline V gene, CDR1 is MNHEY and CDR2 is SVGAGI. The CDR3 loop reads CASSPTGDEQYF. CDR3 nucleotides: TGTGCCAGCAGCCCGACAGGGGACGAGCAGTACTTC.

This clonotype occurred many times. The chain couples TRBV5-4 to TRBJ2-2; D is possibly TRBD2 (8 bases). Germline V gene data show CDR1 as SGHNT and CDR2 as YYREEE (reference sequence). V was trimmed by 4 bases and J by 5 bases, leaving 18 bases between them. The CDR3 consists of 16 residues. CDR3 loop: CASSPREGARTGELFF. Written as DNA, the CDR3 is TGTGCCAGCAGCCCCCGGGAGGGGGCACGGACCGGGGAGCTGTTTTTT. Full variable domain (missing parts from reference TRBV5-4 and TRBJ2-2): ETGVTQSPTHLIKTRGQQVTLRCSSQSGHNTVSWYQQALGQGPQFIFQYYREEENGRGNFPPRFSGLQFPNYSSELNVNALELDDSALYLCASSPREGARTGELFFGEGSRLTVL.

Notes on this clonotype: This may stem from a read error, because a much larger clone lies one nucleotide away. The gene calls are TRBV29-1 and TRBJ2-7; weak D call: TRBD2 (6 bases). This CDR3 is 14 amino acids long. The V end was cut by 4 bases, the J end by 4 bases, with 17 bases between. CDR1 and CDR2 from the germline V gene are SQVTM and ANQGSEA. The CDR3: CSVVGTGVSYEQYF. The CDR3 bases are TGCAGCGTTGTCGGGACTGGGGTGAGTTACGAGCAGTACTTC.